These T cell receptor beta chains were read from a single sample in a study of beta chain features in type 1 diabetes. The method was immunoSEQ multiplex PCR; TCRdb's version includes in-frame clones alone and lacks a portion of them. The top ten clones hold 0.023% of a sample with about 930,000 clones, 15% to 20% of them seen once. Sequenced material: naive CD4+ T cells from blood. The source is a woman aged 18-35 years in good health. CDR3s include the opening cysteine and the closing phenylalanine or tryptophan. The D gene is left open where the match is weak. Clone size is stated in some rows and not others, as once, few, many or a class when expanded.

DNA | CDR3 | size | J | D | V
TGTGCCAGCAGCCCCGAGGTGGCGTTTCTTGGTACGCAGTATTTT | CASSPEVAFLGTQYF | - | TRBJ2-3 | - | TRBV7-2
TGTGCCAGCAGTAGCGGACAGAAAGAGACCCAGTACTTC | CASSSGQKETQYF | - | TRBJ2-5 | - | TRBV28
TGTGCCAGCAGCAATATCCGTGGAGCCAAAAACATTCAGTACTTC | CASSNIRGAKNIQYF | - | TRBJ2-4 | - | TRBV11-2
TGTGCCAGCAGCTTACGGGGGGTGGCTAGCGGGCACACAGATACGCAGTATTTT | CASSLRGVASGHTDTQYF | - | TRBJ2-3 | TRBD2 | TRBV7-2
TGTGCCAGCAGCTTTAGTGTTCCGGGCACAGATACGCAGTATTTT | CASSFSVPGTDTQYF | - | TRBJ2-3 | - | TRBV7-2
TGCAGCGTTGTAATATTGGGCTACGAGCAGTACTTC | CSVVILGYEQYF | few | TRBJ2-7 | - | TRBV29-1
TGTGCCAGCAGCCCGGGACAGCCTGGAAACACCATATATTTT | CASSPGQPGNTIYF | - | TRBJ1-3 | TRBD1 | TRBV7-9
TGCGCCAGCAGCCAAATCAGACAGTCGGGGTGGAATGGCTACACCTTC | CASSQIRQSGWNGYTF | - | TRBJ1-2 | - | TRBV4-3
TGTGCCACTGTCCGGGGGAACACTGAAGCTTTCTTT | CATVRGNTEAFF | - | TRBJ1-1 | - | TRBV25-1
TGTGCCAGCAGTGAATTTGAGGGGATGGGCCGGTACGAGCAGTACTTC | CASSEFEGMGRYEQYF | few | TRBJ2-7 | - | TRBV25-1
TGTGCCAGCAGTTCAAGCTCCTACGAGCAGTACTTC | CASSSSSYEQYF | few | TRBJ2-7 | - | TRBV28
TGTGCCAGCAGCGTAGGCTGGGGATTGAGCCAGTCGAACACTGAAGCTTTCTTT | CASSVGWGLSQSNTEAFF | few | TRBJ1-1 | - | TRBV9
TGTGCCAGCAGTTTTACCCCGCGAGAGCAGTACTTC | CASSFTPREQYF | few | TRBJ2-7 | - | TRBV28
TGTGCCAGCAGTGGGGATAGCGGGAGTGTCTCGACAGATACGCAGTATTTT | CASSGDSGSVSTDTQYF | few | TRBJ2-3 | TRBD2 | TRBV6-1
TGTGCCAGCAGGGAACTAGCGGGGGGGGAAGAGACCCAGTACTTC | CASRELAGGEETQYF | - | TRBJ2-5 | TRBD2 | TRBV6-5
TGTGCCAGCAGCTTCGGGACAGGGTACGAGCAGTACTTC | CASSFGTGYEQYF | - | TRBJ2-7 | TRBD1 | TRBV11-3
TGTGCCAGCAGCCAAGATACACTCCGGGACACAGCTAACTATGGCTACACCTTC | CASSQDTLRDTANYGYTF | few | TRBJ1-2 | - | TRBV4-2
TGTGCCAGCAGCTCCCGTCCCACCGGGGAGCTGTTTTTT | CASSSRPTGELFF | - | TRBJ2-2 | - | TRBV7-2
TGTGCCAGCAGTGATAAGGAAGAGGGCCCCTACGAGCAGTACTTC | CASSDKEEGPYEQYF | few | TRBJ2-7 | - | TRBV6-4
TGCGCCAGCACGCAACAGGGATTTGCCGGGGAGCTGTTTTTT | CASTQQGFAGELFF | - | TRBJ2-2 | - | TRBV5-1
TGCAGCGTTGAAGTGGGGAGGTATGGCTACACCTTC | CSVEVGRYGYTF | few | TRBJ1-2 | - | TRBV29-1
TGTGCCAGCAGTTTATCTCTCCTAGCGGGAGGCTACAATGAGCAGTTCTTC | CASSLSLLAGGYNEQFF | few | TRBJ2-1 | TRBD2 | TRBV28
TGTGCCAGCCGACTAGCGGGGGGTAAAGAGACCCAGTACTTC | CASRLAGGKETQYF | few | TRBJ2-5 | TRBD2 | TRBV5-4
TGTGCCACCAAATCTGGCGGACAGGGGACAGATACGCAGTATTTT | CATKSGGQGTDTQYF | few | TRBJ2-3 | TRBD1 | TRBV6-1
TGTGCCAGCAGCTACAGACCTAGCGGGTTGACAGATACGCAGTATTTT | CASSYRPSGLTDTQYF | few | TRBJ2-3 | TRBD2 | TRBV7-2
TGTGCCAGCAGCCCCCGGGTAGCTAGCTCTGGGGCCAACGTCCTGACTTTC | CASSPRVASSGANVLTF | - | TRBJ2-6 | - | TRBV4-2
TGTGCCAGCAGCCTGACAGGGCTCGGTAACTATGGCTACACCTTC | CASSLTGLGNYGYTF | - | TRBJ1-2 | TRBD1 | TRBV28
TGTGCCAGCAGCCGAGTAAACGAGGCCTACAATGAGCAGTTCTTC | CASSRVNEAYNEQFF | - | TRBJ2-1 | - | TRBV4-2
TGCGCCAGCAGCCCGATCCGGGACAGCAATGGCGGGGAGCTGTTTTTT | CASSPIRDSNGGELFF | - | TRBJ2-2 | TRBD1 | TRBV5-1
TGTGCCAGCAGTTCCGCCCAAACCCTACATTACGAGCAGTACTTC | CASSSAQTLHYEQYF | few | TRBJ2-7 | - | TRBV28
TGTGCCATCAGGCTGAGCGGGAGCTCCTACAATGAGCAGTTCTTC | CAIRLSGSSYNEQFF | few | TRBJ2-1 | TRBD2 | TRBV10-3
TGTGCCAGCAGCTTCCGTACGGAGACCCAGTACTTC | CASSFRTETQYF | few | TRBJ2-5 | - | TRBV5-4
TGTGCCAGCAGCCGGTATGGCTACACCTTC | CASSRYGYTF | - | TRBJ1-2 | - | TRBV28
TGTGCCAGCAGCACATACGTCGCGAATGAGCAGTTCTTC | CASSTYVANEQFF | few | TRBJ2-1 | - | TRBV7-3
TGTGCCAGCAGCTTAGATGGACAGCTCCCTGGCTACACCTTC | CASSLDGQLPGYTF | few | TRBJ1-2 | - | TRBV11-2
TGTGCCAGCAGTCCTAGTCCCGGGTATGGTGGTGAAGCTTTCTTT | CASSPSPGYGGEAFF | few | TRBJ1-1 | - | TRBV28
TGCGCCAGCAGCCAAGAGGGGGGTGGGTACTCCTACAATGAGCAGTTCTTC | CASSQEGGGYSYNEQFF | few | TRBJ2-1 | - | TRBV4-1
TGTGCCAGCTCACCACCGGGGGGTAGCTCCTACAATGAGCAGTTCTTC | CASSPPGGSSYNEQFF | - | TRBJ2-1 | - | TRBV18
TGTGCCAGCACTTGGGGGTCACGCTTGGAGCAGTACTTC | CASTWGSRLEQYF | few | TRBJ2-7 | - | TRBV28
TGTGCCAGTAGAACGACAGCAGTCTACAATGAGCAGTTCTTC | CASRTTAVYNEQFF | many | TRBJ2-1 | - | TRBV19
TGTGCCAGTAGTATGACAGGGGTCTCGAATGAAAAACTGTTTTTT | CASSMTGVSNEKLFF | few | TRBJ1-4 | TRBD1 | TRBV19
TGCGCCAGCACGGCGGGGGCCTCCTACAATGAGCAGTTCTTC | CASTAGASYNEQFF | many | TRBJ2-1 | - | TRBV23-1
TGTGCCAGCACTTCACAGGGGGACACAGATACGCAGTATTTT | CASTSQGDTDTQYF | few | TRBJ2-3 | TRBD1 | TRBV6-5
TGTGCCAGCAGCCCCACCCGCTTCTCGGGAAAGGACACTGAAGCTTTCTTT | CASSPTRFSGKDTEAFF | - | TRBJ1-1 | - | TRBV7-8
TGTGCCAGCAGTTTAGGGAGATACAATGAGCAGTTCTTC | CASSLGRYNEQFF | - | TRBJ2-1 | - | TRBV6-5
TGTGCCAGCTCACCATCGAGCCCTCGCTACGAGCAGTACTTC | CASSPSSPRYEQYF | few | TRBJ2-7 | - | TRBV18
TGTGCCAGCAGCTCCAGACTAGGATGGGAGACCCAGTACTTC | CASSSRLGWETQYF | few | TRBJ2-5 | - | TRBV7-2
TGTGCCAGTACTGTCGTCGTAGGGTCAGAGACCCAGTACTTC | CASTVVVGSETQYF | - | TRBJ2-5 | - | TRBV19
TGTGCCAGCAGGACTAGCTACGAGCAGTACTTC | CASRTSYEQYF | few | TRBJ2-7 | - | TRBV6-5
TGTGCCAGCAGTTCTCCCCGGACTACCACGAACACCGGGGAGCTGTTTTTT | CASSSPRTTTNTGELFF | few | TRBJ2-2 | - | TRBV28
TGTGCCAGCTCACCATGGCTGAGGGAAGAGACCCAGTACTTC | CASSPWLREETQYF | few | TRBJ2-5 | - | TRBV18
TGTGCCAGCAGCCTCCCCTGGGGGACCCAGTACTTC | CASSLPWGTQYF | few | TRBJ2-5 | - | TRBV28